A selection of T cell receptor beta chains follows, all from one sample in a study of shared clonotypes between healthy human individuals. Generated by immunoSEQ multiplex PCR, the TCRdb table keeps only in-frame clones and is missing some. The sample yields roughly 500,000 clones, approximately 80% seen once. Sequenced sample: PBMCs. Receptors were obtained from a woman between 40 and 55 years old in good health. Some clones in this sample may be carry-over from other donors' samples. Each CDR3 is given with its conserved first and last residue. D genes are given only for firm matches.

j_gene,v_gene,d_gene,CDR3aa
TRBJ2-3,TRBV7-3,.,CASSLRGRRDTDTQYF
TRBJ1-1,TRBV9,.,CASSPGDGDNF
TRBJ2-1,TRBV10-3,TRBD2,CAIAREGNNEQFF
TRBJ2-1,TRBV11-2,TRBD1,CASSLTGGISNEQFF
TRBJ1-2,TRBV28,.,CASSLTSHRTTPNYGYTF
TRBJ2-3,TRBV9,.,CASSVQPGTDTQYF
TRBJ2-1,TRBV19,.,CASSTHLASGYEQFF
TRBJ2-7,TRBV7-2,TRBD2,CASSLGTSGNSYEQYF
TRBJ2-7,TRBV27,TRBD2,CASSFRGRAYEQYF
TRBJ1-5,TRBV6-5,.,CASGRVGNQPQHF
TRBJ1-5,TRBV29-1,.,CSVVEGPPSNQPQHF
TRBJ2-3,TRBV29-1,TRBD2,CSAGAGGGSDTQYF
TRBJ2-1,TRBV5-6,TRBD2,CASSGLLAGDYNEQFF
TRBJ1-1,TRBV2,.,CASTQEAGDTEAFF
TRBJ2-1,TRBV11-2,.,CASSRGALAEKDEQFF
TRBJ2-3,TRBV19,.,CASSISPASSTDTQYF
TRBJ2-2,TRBV5-1,.,CASSLDQLSTGELFF
TRBJ2-7,TRBV7-9,.,CASSFLQDWASTYEQYF
TRBJ2-7,TRBV29-1,.,CSARTMYEQYF
TRBJ1-3,TRBV2,TRBD1,CASRGDRGSGNTIYF
TRBJ2-7,TRBV10-3,TRBD1,CAIRGQETYEQYF
TRBJ2-1,TRBV5-1,.,CASSLKGNEQFF
TRBJ2-5,TRBV15,.,CATSRGRAETQYF
TRBJ2-1,TRBV28,TRBD2,CASSFLGTNQFF
TRBJ2-3,TRBV14,TRBD2,CASSQESLAGVVTDTQYF
TRBJ2-7,TRBV18,.,CASSPDRTNYEQYF
TRBJ2-5,TRBV11-2,.,CASSFGLGSTETQYF
TRBJ2-1,TRBV25-1,TRBD2,CASSEYAGVGNEQFF
TRBJ1-1,TRBV9,TRBD1,CASSARQGGKMNTEAFF
TRBJ2-7,TRBV5-6,.,CASSSRGYHEQYF
.,TRBV28,TRBD2,CASSLSGTFTFNTYEQYF